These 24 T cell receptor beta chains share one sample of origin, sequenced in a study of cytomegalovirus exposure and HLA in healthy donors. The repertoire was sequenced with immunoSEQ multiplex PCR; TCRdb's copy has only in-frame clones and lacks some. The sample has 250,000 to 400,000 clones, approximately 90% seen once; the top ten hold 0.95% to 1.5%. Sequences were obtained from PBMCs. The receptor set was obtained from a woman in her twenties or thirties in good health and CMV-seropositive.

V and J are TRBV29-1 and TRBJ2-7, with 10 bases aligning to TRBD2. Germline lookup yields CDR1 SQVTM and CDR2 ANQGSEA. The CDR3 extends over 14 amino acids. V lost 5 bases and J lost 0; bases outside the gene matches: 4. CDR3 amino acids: CSVLSGRNSYEQYF. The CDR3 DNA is TGCAGCGTTCTTAGCGGGAGGAACTCCTACGAGCAGTACTTC.

CDR3 amino acids: CASSLGGGDGTQYF. The CDR3 DNA reads TGTGCCAGCAGCTTGGGCGGGGGGGACGGGACCCAGTACTTC. The rearrangement links TRBV5-4 to TRBJ2-5, with 9 positions matching TRBD2. CDR1 is SGHNT and CDR2 is YYREEE in the germline V gene (reference sequence). The CDR3 totals 14 residues. V lost 0 bases and J lost 7; bases outside the gene matches: 4.

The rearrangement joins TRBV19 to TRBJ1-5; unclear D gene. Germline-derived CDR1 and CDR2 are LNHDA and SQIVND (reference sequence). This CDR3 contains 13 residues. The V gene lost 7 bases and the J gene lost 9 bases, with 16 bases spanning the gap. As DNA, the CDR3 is TGTGCCAGTACTGGGCCTGAAGCGAGGCCCCAGCATTTT. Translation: CASTGPEARPQHF.

CDR3 region: CASGRGTAYEQYF. The CDR3 DNA follows: TGTGCCAGCGGCCGCGGGACAGCCTACGAGCAGTACTTC. The V call is TRBV27, the J call TRBJ2-7; a weak D match, TRBD1 (7 bases). The CDR3 consists of 13 residues. CDR1 is MNHEY and CDR2 is SMNVEV in the germline V gene (reference sequence). With 8 bases removed from V and 2 bases from J, the gap between germline ends came to 13 bases.

Written as DNA, the CDR3 is TGTGCCAGCACCCCCCCGGGCCCTTACAATGAGCAGTTCTTC. Translated: CASTPPGPYNEQFF. The rearrangement uses TRBV28 and TRBJ2-1; D gene uncertain. The CDR3 covers 14 residues. V was clipped by 7 bases and J by 4 bases, with 14 bases between them. Germline lookup yields CDR1 MDHEN and CDR2 SYDVKM. Full variable domain (outside the CDR3, taken from reference TRBV28 and TRBJ2-1): DVKVTQSSRYLVKRTGEKVFLECVQDMDHENMFWYRQDPGLGLRLIYFSYDVKMKEKGDIPEGYSVSREKKERFSLILESASTNQTSMYLCASTPPGPYNEQFFGPGTRLTVL.

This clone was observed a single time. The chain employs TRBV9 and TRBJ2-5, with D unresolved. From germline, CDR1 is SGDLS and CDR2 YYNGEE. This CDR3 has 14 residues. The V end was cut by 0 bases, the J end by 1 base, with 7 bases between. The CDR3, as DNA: TGTGCCAGCAGCGTAGATCGGGTCCAAGAGACCCAGTACTTC. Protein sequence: CASSVDRVQETQYF.

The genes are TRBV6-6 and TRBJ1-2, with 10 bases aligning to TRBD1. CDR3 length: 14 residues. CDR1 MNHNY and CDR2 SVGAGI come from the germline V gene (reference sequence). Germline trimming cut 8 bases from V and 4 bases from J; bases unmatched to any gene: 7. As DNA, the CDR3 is TGTGCCAGCCGAGGGACAGGGGTAGCCTATGGCTACACCTTC. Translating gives CASRGTGVAYGYTF.

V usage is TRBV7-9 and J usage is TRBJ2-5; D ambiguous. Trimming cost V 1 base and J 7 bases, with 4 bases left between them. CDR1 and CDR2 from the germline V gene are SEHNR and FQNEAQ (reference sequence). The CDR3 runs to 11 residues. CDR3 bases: TGTGCCAGCAGCTTAGGGCCGACCCAGTACTTC. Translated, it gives CASSLGPTQYF.

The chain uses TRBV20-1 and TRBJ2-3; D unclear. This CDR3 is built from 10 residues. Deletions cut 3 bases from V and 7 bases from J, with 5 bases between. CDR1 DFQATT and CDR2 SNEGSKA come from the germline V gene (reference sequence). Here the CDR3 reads CSASRNTQYF. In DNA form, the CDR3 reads TGCAGTGCTAGTCGGAATACGCAGTATTTT.

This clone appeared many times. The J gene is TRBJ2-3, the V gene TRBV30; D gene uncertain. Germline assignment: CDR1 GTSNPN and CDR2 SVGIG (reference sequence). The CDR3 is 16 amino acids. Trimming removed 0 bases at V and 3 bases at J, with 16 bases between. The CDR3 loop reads CAWSVRLGWGTDTQYF. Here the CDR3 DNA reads TGTGCCTGGAGTGTACGATTGGGTTGGGGAACAGATACGCAGTATTTT.

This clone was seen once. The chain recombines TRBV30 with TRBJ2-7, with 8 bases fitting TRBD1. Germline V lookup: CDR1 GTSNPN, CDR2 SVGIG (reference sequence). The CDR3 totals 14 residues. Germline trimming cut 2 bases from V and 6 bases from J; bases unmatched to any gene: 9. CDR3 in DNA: TGTGCCTGGAGTTCCTATCGGACAGGGTTCGAGCAGTACTTC. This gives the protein CAWSSYRTGFEQYF. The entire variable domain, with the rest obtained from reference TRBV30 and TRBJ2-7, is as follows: SQTIHQWPATLVQPVGSPLSLECTVEGTSNPNLYWYRQAAGRGLQLLFYSVGIGQISSEVPQNLSASRPQDRQFILSSKKLLLSDSGFYLCAWSSYRTGFEQYFGPGTRLTVT.

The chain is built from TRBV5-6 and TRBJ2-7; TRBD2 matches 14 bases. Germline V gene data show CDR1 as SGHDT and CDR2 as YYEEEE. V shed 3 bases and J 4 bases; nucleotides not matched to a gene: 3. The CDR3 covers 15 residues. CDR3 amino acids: CASSWGTSGSYEQYF. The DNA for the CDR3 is TGTGCCAGCAGCTGGGGGACTAGCGGGAGTTACGAGCAGTACTTC.

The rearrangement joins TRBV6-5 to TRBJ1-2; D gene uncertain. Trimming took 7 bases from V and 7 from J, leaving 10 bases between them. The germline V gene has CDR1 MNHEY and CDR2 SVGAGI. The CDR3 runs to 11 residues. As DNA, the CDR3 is TGTGCCAGCATCGAAGCCGGTGGCTACACCTTC. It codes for CASIEAGGYTF.

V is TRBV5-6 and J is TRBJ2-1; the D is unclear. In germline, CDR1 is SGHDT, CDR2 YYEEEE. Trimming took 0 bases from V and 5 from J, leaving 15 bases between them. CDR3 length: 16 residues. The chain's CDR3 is CASSLAGLLQHNEQFF. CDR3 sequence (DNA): TGTGCCAGCAGCTTGGCCGGGCTTTTACAGCACAATGAGCAGTTCTTC.

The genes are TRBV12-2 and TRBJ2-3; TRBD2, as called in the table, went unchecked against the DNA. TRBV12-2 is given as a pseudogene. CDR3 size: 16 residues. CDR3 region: CASRLPVGRSPDTQYF. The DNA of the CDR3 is TGTGCAAGTCGCTTGCCGGTGGGGAGGTCCCCAGATACGCAGTATTTT.

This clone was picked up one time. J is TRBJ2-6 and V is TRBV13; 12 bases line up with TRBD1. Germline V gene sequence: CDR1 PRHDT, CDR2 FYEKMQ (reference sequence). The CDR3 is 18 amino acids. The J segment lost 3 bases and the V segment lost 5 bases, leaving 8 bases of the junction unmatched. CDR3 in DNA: TGTGCCAGCAGCCCCTGGGGGACAGGGGGCGTTGGGGCCAACGTCCTGACTTTC. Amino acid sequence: CASSPWGTGGVGANVLTF.

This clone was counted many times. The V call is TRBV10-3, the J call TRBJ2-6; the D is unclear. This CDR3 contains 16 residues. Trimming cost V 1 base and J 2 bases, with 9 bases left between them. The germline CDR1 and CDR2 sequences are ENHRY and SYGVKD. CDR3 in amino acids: CAISELVGTGANVLTF. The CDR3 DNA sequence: TGTGCCATCAGTGAGTTAGTAGGGACTGGGGCCAACGTCCTGACTTTC.

CDR3 region: CASSKGQNYEQYF. The CDR3 region has the DNA TGCGCCAGCAGCAAAGGACAGAACTACGAGCAGTACTTC. The V gene is TRBV5-1, the J gene TRBJ2-7; tentatively, D is TRBD1 (6 bases). V was shortened by 4 bases and J by 3 bases, with 11 bases between the two germline ends. The CDR3 length is 13 residues. Germline V gene data show CDR1 as SGHRS and CDR2 as YFSETQ. Full variable domain (outside the CDR3, taken from reference TRBV5-1 and TRBJ2-7): KAGVTQTPRYLIKTRGQQVTLSCSPISGHRSVSWYQQTPGQGLQFLFEYFSETQRNKGNFPGRFSGRQFSNSRSEMNVSTLELGDSALYLCASSKGQNYEQYFGPGTRLTVT.

CDR3 residues: CASSVRPDSQETQYF. The CDR3 DNA reads TGTGCCAGCAGCGTAAGACCCGACTCTCAAGAGACCCAGTACTTC. This chain links TRBV9 with TRBJ2-5; unclear D gene. Germline V lookup: CDR1 SGDLS, CDR2 YYNGEE. V was trimmed by 1 base and J by 2 bases, leaving 12 bases between them. CDR3 length: 15 amino acids.

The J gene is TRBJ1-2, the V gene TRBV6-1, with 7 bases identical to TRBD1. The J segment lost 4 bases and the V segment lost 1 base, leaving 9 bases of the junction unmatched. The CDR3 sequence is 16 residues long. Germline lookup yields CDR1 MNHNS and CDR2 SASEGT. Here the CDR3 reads CASSEEHTGTAYGYTF. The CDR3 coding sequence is TGTGCCAGCAGTGAAGAACATACCGGGACAGCCTATGGCTACACCTTC.

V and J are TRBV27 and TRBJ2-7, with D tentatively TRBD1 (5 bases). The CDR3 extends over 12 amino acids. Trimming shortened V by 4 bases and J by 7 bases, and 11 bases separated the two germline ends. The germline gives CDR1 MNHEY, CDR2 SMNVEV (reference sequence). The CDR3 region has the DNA TGTGCCAGCAGTTCCCCAGGGTGGGAGCAGTACTTC. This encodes CASSSPGWEQYF.

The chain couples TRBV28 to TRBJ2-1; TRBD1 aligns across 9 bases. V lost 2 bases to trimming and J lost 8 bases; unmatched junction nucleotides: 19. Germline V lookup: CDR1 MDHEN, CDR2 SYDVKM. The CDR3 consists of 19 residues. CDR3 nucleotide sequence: TGTGCCAGCAGTTTACCGGGACAGGGTCCTTGGGGAAAATTCGATGAGCAGTTCTTC. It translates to CASSLPGQGPWGKFDEQFF.

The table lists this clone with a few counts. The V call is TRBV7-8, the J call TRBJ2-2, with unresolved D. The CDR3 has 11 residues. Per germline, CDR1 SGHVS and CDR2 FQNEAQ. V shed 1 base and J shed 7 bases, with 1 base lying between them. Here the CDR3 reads CASSLVGELFF. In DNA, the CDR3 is TGTGCCAGCAGCTTAGTCGGGGAGCTGTTTTTT. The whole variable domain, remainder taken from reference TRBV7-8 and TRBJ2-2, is GAGVSQSPRYKVAKRGQDVALRCDPISGHVSLFWYQQALGQGPEFLTYFQNEAQLDKSGLPSDRFFAERPEGSVSTLKIQRTQQEDSAVYLCASSLVGELFFGEGSRLTVL.

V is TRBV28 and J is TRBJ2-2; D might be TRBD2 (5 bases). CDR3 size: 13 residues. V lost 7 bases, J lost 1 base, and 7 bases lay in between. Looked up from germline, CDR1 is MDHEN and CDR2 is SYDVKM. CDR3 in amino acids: CASTGVNTGELFF. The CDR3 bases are TGTGCCAGCACCGGGGTGAACACCGGGGAGCTGTTTTTT.